These 11 T cell receptor beta chains were all obtained from the same sample, sequenced in a study of cytomegalovirus exposure and HLA in healthy donors. Vbeta (60) and Jbeta (13) primers were used in the PCR. TCRdb keeps only in-frame clones here, not all; method: immunoSEQ multiplex PCR. In the table there are about 150,000 clones, roughly 82% of which are singletons. The sample comprised PBMCs. Every receptor here comes from a woman aged 50 to 60 in good health and CMV-seropositive.

This sequence joins TRBV6-6 and TRBJ2-7; maybe TRBD1 (6 bases). The germline V gene encodes CDR1 MNHNY and CDR2 SVGAGI (reference sequence). This CDR3 is built from 14 residues. Trimming cost V 6 bases and J 5 bases, with 17 bases left between them. In DNA form, the CDR3 reads TGTGCCAGCAGCGACAGGCCCCGTACGGACGAGCAGTACTTC. Its translation is CASSDRPRTDEQYF.

The DNA of the CDR3 is TGTGCCATCACTGGGGACAGGGGTGCGAACACTGAAGCTTTCTTT. It encodes CAITGDRGANTEAFF. V gene TRBV10-3 combines with J gene TRBJ1-1, with 10 bases aligning to TRBD1. Germline CDR1 and CDR2: ENHRY and SYGVKD. The junction had 6 bases not matched to a gene; V was cut back by 7 bases and J by 1 base. The CDR3 is 15 residues long.

V is TRBV6-1 and J is TRBJ1-2, with 8 bases matching TRBD1. This CDR3 spans 13 amino acids. Per the germline V gene, CDR1 is MNHNS and CDR2 is SASEGT. V was pared by 6 bases and J by 8 bases, with 8 bases of the junction left unmatched. Here the CDR3 reads CASRRQGAGGYTF. DNA for the CDR3: TGTGCCAGCAGGCGTCAGGGGGCGGGGGGCTACACCTTC.

This sequence joins TRBV12-5 and TRBJ2-7; 7 bases are a match to TRBD1. CDR1 and CDR2 from the germline V gene are LGHNT and FRNRAP. The V gene end was trimmed by 6 bases and the J gene end by 1 base; junction bases not matched to a gene: 6. The CDR3 contains 14 residues. The CDR3 here is CASGDRSLSYEQYF. The DNA of the CDR3 is TGTGCTAGTGGGGACAGGTCACTATCCTACGAGCAGTACTTC.

This chain connects TRBV7-2 to TRBJ1-1, with a weak D call TRBD1 (6 bases). The CDR3 contains 14 residues. V was shortened by 5 bases and J by 3 bases, with 13 bases between the two germline ends. Germline V CDR1 and CDR2: SGHTA, FQGNSA. CDR3 loop: CASSIRRGDTEAFF. In DNA, the CDR3 is TGTGCCAGCAGCATACGCAGGGGTGACACTGAAGCTTTCTTT.

The gene calls are TRBV7-9 and TRBJ1-2; D unresolved. V lost 3 bases and J 0 bases, leaving 8 bases between the germline ends. The CDR3 consists of 14 residues. Germline CDR1 is SEHNR and CDR2 is FQNEAQ (reference sequence). The CDR3 region has the DNA TGTGCCAGCAGCTTCGACATAGCTAACTATGGCTACACCTTC. Amino acids: CASSFDIANYGYTF.

This clone was found a few times. The V and J genes are TRBV6-6 and TRBJ1-6, with 7 positions matching TRBD1. Germline V CDR1 and CDR2: MNHNY, SVGAGI (reference sequence). Trimming removed 5 bases from V and 7 bases from J; junction bases left unmatched: 8. The CDR3 runs to 15 residues. The CDR3 is CASSGPGQANSPLHF. CDR3 DNA sequence: TGTGCCAGCAGTGGGCCAGGACAGGCCAATTCACCCCTCCACTTT.

The V call is TRBV27, the J call TRBJ2-7; D perhaps matches TRBD1 (5 bases). The ends were cut back, 8 bases at V and 7 bases at J, with 21 bases in the middle. In germline, CDR1 is MNHEY, CDR2 SMNVEV (reference sequence). CDR3 length equals 14 residues. The CDR3 DNA sequence: TGTGCCAGCGGCGCAGGGTGGACGGCTGGAGAGCAGTACTTC. Translating it yields CASGAGWTAGEQYF.

V is TRBV29-1 and J is TRBJ2-7; the D gene is possibly TRBD1 (8 bases). This CDR3 spans 12 amino acids. V shed 5 bases and J shed 6 bases, with 14 bases lying between them. Germline lookup yields CDR1 SQVTM and CDR2 ANQGSEA. The CDR3 protein is CSVLYRGGEQYF. CDR3 bases: TGCAGCGTTCTTTACAGGGGGGGCGAGCAGTACTTC.

The count of this clone is one. V gene TRBV6-1 combines with J gene TRBJ1-4, with D perhaps matching TRBD1 (6 bases). V lost 8 bases to trimming and J lost 7 bases, with 17 bases between them. Germline values: CDR1 MNHNS, CDR2 SASEGT. The CDR3 extends over 14 amino acids. CDR3 nucleotides: TGTGCCAGCCGGGCCACAGGGTCGCGTGAAAAACTGTTTTTT. It specifies CASRATGSREKLFF.

This clone was observed a single time. J is TRBJ2-3 and V is TRBV30; 8 positions agree with TRBD1. J lost 8 bases, V lost 3 bases, and 7 bases had no gene match. This CDR3 has 13 residues. CDR1 GTSNPN and CDR2 SVGIG come from the germline V gene (reference sequence). CDR3 in amino acids: CAWSQDRAGTQYF. The CDR3 DNA follows: TGTGCCTGGAGCCAGGACAGGGCAGGTACGCAGTATTTT.